The rows below give T cell receptor beta chains drawn from one sample of a study of CD8+ T cells in alopecia areata. Here immunoSEQ multiplex PCR was the method, and the copy in TCRdb shows in-frame clones only, minus some. The sample lists 100,000 or so clones, 55% to 75% occurring once. This specimen consisted of CD8+ T cells sorted from blood, obtained at approximately week 61, from a patient treated with tofacitinib. All receptors come from a human donor with alopecia areata. Each CDR3 is given with its conserved first and last residue. D genes are given only for firm matches. Some rows have no size entry. The others give once, few or many, or a class for an expanded clone.

>TRBD1|-|TRBV5-1|TRBJ2-7|12
TGCGCCAGCAGCTCTTCAGGGGGAGAGCAGTACTTC
CASSSSGGEQYF
>-|-|TRBV14|TRBJ1-2|13
TGTGCCAGCAGCCAAGTTTCAGGCGGGGGCTACACCTTC
CASSQVSGGGYTF
>TRBD1|-|TRBV4-1|TRBJ2-5|15
TGCGCCAGCAGCCACCCGGGACAGGACCAAGAGACCCAGTACTTC
CASSHPGQDQETQYF
>-|-|TRBV5-6|TRBJ2-2|13
TGTGCCAGCAGCTTCGGATCCGTAGGGGAGCTGTTTTTT
CASSFGSVGELFF
>-|-|TRBV29-1|TRBJ1-2|12
TGCAGCGTTATTATAGGGAAGGATGGCTACACCTTC
CSVIIGKDGYTF
>-|-|TRBV4-1|TRBJ1-2|11
TGCGCCAGCAGTGAGGGAGATGGCTACACCTTC
CASSEGDGYTF
>TRBD1|-|TRBV6-6|TRBJ2-7|14
TGTGCCAGCATCGACGGGACAGGGGGAAACGAGCAGTACTTC
CASIDGTGGNEQYF
>-|-|TRBV13|TRBJ2-7|12
TGTGCCAGCAGCTTAGGCCGGGGCGAGCAGTACTTC
CASSLGRGEQYF
>-|once|TRBV5-1|TRBJ1-5|15
TGCGCCAGCAGCTTGGCATCGGGGAGGGGACAGCCCCAGCATTTT
CASSLASGRGQPQHF
>-|-|TRBV14|TRBJ1-6|12
TGTGCCAGCAGCCTTTACGTCCGCGACCTTCACTTT
CASSLYVRDLHF
>-|-|TRBV7-9|TRBJ2-7|17
TGTGCCAGCAGCTTAGCGGGGACTCGGACAGACCCCTACGAGCAGTACTTC
CASSLAGTRTDPYEQYF
>TRBD1|-|TRBV9|TRBJ2-3|13
TGTGCCAGCAGCGAGGACAGGGCAGATACGCAGTATTTT
CASSEDRADTQYF
>TRBD2|-|TRBV7-9|TRBJ2-7|15
TGTGCCAGCAGCTCGAGCGGGGGCCGTACCTACGAGCAGTACTTC
CASSSSGGRTYEQYF
>-|-|TRBV13|TRBJ2-7|15
TGTGCCAGCAGCGACGGGACTCTCCGGGACTACGAGCAGTACTTC
CASSDGTLRDYEQYF
>TRBD1|few|TRBV5-6|TRBJ1-5|14
TGTGCCAGCAGCTGGGGACAGGGTAATCAGCCCCAGCATTTT
CASSWGQGNQPQHF
>TRBD1|few|TRBV30|TRBJ1-2|11
TGTGCCTGGCAGACAGGGTATGGCTACACCTTC
CAWQTGYGYTF
>-|-|TRBV29-1|TRBJ1-1|12
TGCAGCGTTCAAGGACGGAACACTGAAGCTTTCTTT
CSVQGRNTEAFF
>-|-|TRBV7-2|TRBJ2-3|14
TGTGCCAGCAGCTCGCTCGGGCCTGGGGATACGCAGTATTTT
CASSSLGPGDTQYF
>-|few|TRBV7-9|TRBJ2-2|13
TGTGCCTCATTGTGGTCCTACACCGGGGAGCTGTTTTTT
CASLWSYTGELFF